This T cell receptor (beta chain) was captured by sequencing in a study of blood T cell repertoires in COVID-19. The wider study: The cDNA or gDNA used as material had been derived from T cells, B-cell-depleted T cells, or PBMCs.

Sequenced by immunoSEQ multiplex PCR; TCRdb stores in-frame clones only, minus some. The sample holds 200,000 to 300,000 clones, around 87% seen once. The CDR3 contains 15 residues. The germline V gene encodes CDR1 SGHRS and CDR2 YFSETQ. V was clipped by 1 base and J by 5 bases, with 15 bases between them. Sequenced sample: peripheral blood. The chain carries TRBV5-1 and TRBJ1-2; a weak D match, TRBD1 (6 bases). The TCR sequence derives from a woman in her 40s who had recovered from COVID-19. CDR3 residues: CASSLQTQGPYGYTF. The DNA of the CDR3 is TGCGCCAGCAGCTTGCAAACCCAGGGGCCGTATGGCTACACCTTC.